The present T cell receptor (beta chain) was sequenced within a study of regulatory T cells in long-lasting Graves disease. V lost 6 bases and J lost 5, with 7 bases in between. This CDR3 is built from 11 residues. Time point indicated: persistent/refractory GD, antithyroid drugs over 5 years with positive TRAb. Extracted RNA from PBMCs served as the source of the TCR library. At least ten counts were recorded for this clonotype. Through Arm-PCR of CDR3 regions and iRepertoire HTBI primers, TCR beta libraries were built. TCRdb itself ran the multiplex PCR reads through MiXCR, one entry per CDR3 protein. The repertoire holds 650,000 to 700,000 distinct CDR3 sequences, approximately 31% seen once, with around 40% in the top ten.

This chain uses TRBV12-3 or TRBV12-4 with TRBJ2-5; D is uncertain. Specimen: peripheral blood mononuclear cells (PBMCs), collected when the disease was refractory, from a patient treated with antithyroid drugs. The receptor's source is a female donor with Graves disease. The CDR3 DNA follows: TGTGCCAGCAGCTTCCGGGAGACCCAGTACTTC. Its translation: CASSFRETQYF.